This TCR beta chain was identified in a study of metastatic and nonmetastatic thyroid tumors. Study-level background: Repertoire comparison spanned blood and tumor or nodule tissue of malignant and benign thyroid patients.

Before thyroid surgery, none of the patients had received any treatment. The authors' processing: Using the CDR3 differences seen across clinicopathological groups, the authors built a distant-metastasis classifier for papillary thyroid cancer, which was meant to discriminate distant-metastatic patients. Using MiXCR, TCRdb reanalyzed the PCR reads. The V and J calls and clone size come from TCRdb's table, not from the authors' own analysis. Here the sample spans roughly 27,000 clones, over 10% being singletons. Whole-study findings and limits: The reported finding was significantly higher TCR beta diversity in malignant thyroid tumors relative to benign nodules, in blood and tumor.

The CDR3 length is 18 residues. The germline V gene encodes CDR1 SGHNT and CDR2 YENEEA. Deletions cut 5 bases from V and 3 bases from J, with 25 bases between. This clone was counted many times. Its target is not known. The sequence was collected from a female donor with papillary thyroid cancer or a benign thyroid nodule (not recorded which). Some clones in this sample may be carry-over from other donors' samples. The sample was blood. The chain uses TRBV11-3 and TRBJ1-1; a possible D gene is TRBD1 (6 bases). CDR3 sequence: CASSPQPGHSSVDTEAFF. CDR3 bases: TGTGCCAGCAGCCCTCAGCCGGGACACAGTTCGGTTGACACTGAAGCTTTCTTT.